The present T cell receptor (beta chain) was sequenced within a study of cytomegalovirus exposure and HLA in healthy donors. PCR used 60 Vbeta primers and 13 Jbeta primers. The repertoire was sequenced with immunoSEQ multiplex PCR; TCRdb's copy has only in-frame clones and lacks some. The sample yields 130,000 or so clones, more than 60% seen once. CDR3 length equals 15 residues. Trimming shortened V by 3 bases and J by 4 bases, and 17 bases separated the two germline ends. Per the germline V gene, CDR1 is SGHKS and CDR2 is YYEKEE (reference sequence). This receptor was taken from a woman in her forties in good health and CMV-seropositive. Sequenced sample: PBMCs. This chain links TRBV5-5 with TRBJ2-7; D is possibly TRBD1 (6 bases). Here the CDR3 reads CASSWNAQGRYEQYF. The CDR3 nucleotides read TGTGCCAGCAGCTGGAATGCGCAGGGGCGATACGAGCAGTACTTC.